Described below is a single T cell receptor beta chain sequence and its context. Its specificity is not known. The V gene's germline CDR1 is SQVTM and CDR2 ANQGSEA. Trimming stripped 2 bases from V and 0 bases from J, with 17 bases between. There are 17 residues in the CDR3. The PCR contained 60 Vbeta and 13 Jbeta primers. Assay: immunoSEQ multiplex PCR; the TCRdb copy retains only in-frame clones and omits some. The sample shows about 140,000 clones, 70% to 80% of them seen only once. This sample was included in a study of cytomegalovirus exposure and HLA in healthy donors. Broader study findings: Analysis was carried out at a later point, and it linked a missense DCLRE1C variant to TCR beta V- and J-gene trimming.

Sequencing used PBMCs. The chain couples TRBV29-1 to TRBJ2-1; D not certain. This receptor was identified in a man aged 25 to 40 in good health and CMV-seronegative. The DNA of the CDR3 is TGCAGCGTTGAATCAGTCGGCGGAGCGAGCTCCTACAATGAGCAGTTCTTC. Protein: CSVESVGGASSYNEQFF.